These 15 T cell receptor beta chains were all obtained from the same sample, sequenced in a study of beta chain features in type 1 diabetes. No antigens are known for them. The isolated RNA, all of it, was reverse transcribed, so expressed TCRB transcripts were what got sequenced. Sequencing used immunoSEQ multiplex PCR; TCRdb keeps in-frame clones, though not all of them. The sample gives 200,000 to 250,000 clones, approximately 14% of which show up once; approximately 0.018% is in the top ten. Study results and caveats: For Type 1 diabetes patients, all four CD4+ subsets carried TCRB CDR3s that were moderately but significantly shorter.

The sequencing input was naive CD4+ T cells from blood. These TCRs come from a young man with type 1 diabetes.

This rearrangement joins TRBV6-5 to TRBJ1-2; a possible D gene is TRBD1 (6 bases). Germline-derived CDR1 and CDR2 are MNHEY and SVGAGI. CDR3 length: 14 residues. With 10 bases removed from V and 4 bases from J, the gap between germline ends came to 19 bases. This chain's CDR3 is CATLTVLQGYGYTF. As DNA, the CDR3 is TGTGCCACCTTAACAGTACTACAGGGCTATGGCTACACCTTC.

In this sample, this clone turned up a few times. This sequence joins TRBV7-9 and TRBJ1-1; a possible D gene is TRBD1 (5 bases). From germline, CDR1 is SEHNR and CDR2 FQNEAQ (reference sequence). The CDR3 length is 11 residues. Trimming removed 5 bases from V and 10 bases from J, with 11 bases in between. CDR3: CASSQGERAFF. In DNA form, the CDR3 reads TGTGCCAGCAGCCAGGGTGAGCGAGCTTTCTTT.

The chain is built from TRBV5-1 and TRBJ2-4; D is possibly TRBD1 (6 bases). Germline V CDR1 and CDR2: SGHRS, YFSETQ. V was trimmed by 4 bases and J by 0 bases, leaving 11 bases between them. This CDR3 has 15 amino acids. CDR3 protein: CASSRDTQAKNIQYF. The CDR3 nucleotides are TGCGCCAGCAGCAGGGACACCCAAGCCAAAAACATTCAGTACTTC. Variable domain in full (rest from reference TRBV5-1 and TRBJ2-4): KAGVTQTPRYLIKTRGQQVTLSCSPISGHRSVSWYQQTPGQGLQFLFEYFSETQRNKGNFPGRFSGRQFSNSRSEMNVSTLELGDSALYLCASSRDTQAKNIQYFGAGTRLSVL.

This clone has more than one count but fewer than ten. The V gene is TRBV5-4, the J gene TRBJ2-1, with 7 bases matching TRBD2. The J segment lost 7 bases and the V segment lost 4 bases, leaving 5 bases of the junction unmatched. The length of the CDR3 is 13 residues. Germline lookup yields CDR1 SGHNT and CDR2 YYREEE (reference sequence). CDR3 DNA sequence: TGTGCCAGCAGCATCCAGGGAGGGAATGAGCAGTTCTTC. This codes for CASSIQGGNEQFF. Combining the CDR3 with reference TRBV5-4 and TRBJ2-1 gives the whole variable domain ETGVTQSPTHLIKTRGQQVTLRCSSQSGHNTVSWYQQALGQGPQFIFQYYREEENGRGNFPPRFSGLQFPNYSSELNVNALELDDSALYLCASSIQGGNEQFFGPGTRLTVL.

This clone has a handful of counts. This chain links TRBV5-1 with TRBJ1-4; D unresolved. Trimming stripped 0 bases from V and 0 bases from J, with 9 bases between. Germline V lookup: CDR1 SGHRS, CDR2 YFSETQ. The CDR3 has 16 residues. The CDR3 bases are TGCGCCAGCAGCTTGGGACAACTTGCAACTAATGAAAAACTGTTTTTT. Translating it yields CASSLGQLATNEKLFF.

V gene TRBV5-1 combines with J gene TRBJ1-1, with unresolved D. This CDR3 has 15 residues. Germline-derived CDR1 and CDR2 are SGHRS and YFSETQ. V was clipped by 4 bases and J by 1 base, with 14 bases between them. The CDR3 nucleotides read TGCGCCAGCAGCGAGGGCCTCGGGCCGAACACTGAAGCTTTCTTT. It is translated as CASSEGLGPNTEAFF. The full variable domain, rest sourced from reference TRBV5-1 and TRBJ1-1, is KAGVTQTPRYLIKTRGQQVTLSCSPISGHRSVSWYQQTPGQGLQFLFEYFSETQRNKGNFPGRFSGRQFSNSRSEMNVSTLELGDSALYLCASSEGLGPNTEAFFGQGTRLTVV.

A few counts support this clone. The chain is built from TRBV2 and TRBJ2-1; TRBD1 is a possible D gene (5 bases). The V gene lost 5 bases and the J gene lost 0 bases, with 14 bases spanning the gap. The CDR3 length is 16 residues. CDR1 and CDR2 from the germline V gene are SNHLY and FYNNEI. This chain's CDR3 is CASSKTDRSSYNEQFF. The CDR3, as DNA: TGTGCCAGCAGTAAGACAGATCGTAGCTCCTACAATGAGCAGTTCTTC.

The CDR3 nucleotides are TGTGCCAGCTCACCAACAGCGGGCCGCACAGATACGCAGTATTTT. Translation: CASSPTAGRTDTQYF. The gene calls are TRBV18 and TRBJ2-3; the D gene is possibly TRBD2 (6 bases). The CDR3 consists of 15 residues. Germline loops: CDR1 KGHSH, CDR2 LQKENI. Trimming took 2 bases from V and 1 from J, leaving 10 bases between them.

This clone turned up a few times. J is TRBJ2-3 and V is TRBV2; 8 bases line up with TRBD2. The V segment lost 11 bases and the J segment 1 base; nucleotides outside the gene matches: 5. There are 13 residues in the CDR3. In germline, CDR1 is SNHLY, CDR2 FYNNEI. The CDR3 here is CALGGAGTDTQYF. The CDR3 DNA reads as TGTGCCCTCGGGGGGGCGGGCACAGATACGCAGTATTTT. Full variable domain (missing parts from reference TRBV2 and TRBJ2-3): EPEVTQTPSHQVTQMGQEVILRCVPISNHLYFYWYRQILGQKVEFLVSFYNNEISEKSEIFDDQFSVERPDGSNFTLKIRSTKLEDSAMYFCALGGAGTDTQYFGPGTRLTVL.

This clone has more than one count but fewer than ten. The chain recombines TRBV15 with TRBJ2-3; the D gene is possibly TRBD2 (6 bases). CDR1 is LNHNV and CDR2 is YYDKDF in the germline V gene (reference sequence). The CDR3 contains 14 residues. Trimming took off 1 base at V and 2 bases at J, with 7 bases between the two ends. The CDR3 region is CATSRGGDTDTQYF. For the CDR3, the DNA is TGTGCCACCAGCAGAGGCGGGGACACAGATACGCAGTATTTT.

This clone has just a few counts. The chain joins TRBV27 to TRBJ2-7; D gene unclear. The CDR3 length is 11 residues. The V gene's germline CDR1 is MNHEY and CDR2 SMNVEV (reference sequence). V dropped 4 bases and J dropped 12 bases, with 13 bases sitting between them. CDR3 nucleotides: TGTGCCAGCAGTTCGCAAAGGAGTTGGTACTTC. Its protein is CASSSQRSWYF.

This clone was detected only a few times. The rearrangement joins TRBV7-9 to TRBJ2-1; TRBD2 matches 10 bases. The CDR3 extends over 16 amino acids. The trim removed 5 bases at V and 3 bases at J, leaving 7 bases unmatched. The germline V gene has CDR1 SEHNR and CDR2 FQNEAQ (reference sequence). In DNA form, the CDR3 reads TGTGCCAGCAGCGCAGCGGGAGGGATCGGCTACAATGAGCAGTTCTTC. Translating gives CASSAAGGIGYNEQFF.

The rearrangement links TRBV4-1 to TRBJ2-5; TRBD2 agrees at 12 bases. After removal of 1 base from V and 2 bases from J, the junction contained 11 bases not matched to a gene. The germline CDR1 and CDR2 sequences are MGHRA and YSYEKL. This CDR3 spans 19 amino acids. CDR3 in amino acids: CASSQGSSGGALRQETQYF. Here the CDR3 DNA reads TGCGCCAGCAGCCAAGGTTCTAGCGGGGGGGCCCTCCGACAAGAGACCCAGTACTTC.

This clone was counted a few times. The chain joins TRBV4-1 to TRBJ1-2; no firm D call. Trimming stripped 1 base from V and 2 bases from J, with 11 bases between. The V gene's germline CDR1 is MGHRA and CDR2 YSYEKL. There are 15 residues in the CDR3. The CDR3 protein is CASSQVNGQNYGYTF. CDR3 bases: TGCGCCAGCAGCCAAGTAAATGGGCAGAACTATGGCTACACCTTC.

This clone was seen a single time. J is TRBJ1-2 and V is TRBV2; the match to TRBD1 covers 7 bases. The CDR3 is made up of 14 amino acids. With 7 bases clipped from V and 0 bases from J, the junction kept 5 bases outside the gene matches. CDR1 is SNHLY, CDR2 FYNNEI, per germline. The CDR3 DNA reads TGTGCCAGCAAACCGGACAGGCCTAACTATGGCTACACCTTC. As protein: CASKPDRPNYGYTF.